The clone carrying this T cell receptor (beta chain) was observed many times. The CDR3 loop spans 18 amino acids. Losses at the gene ends were 1 base for V and 1 base for J; bases not matched to a gene: 8. Germline assignment: CDR1 MDHEN and CDR2 SYDVKM. Authors' analysis steps: By means of reference gene primer amplification, nucleated cell counts were estimated. The protocol was immunoSEQ multiplex PCR, while the TCRdb copy is restricted to in-frame clones and leaves out a portion. V and J calls and clone size come straight from that table; D and trimming were deduced from the DNA. The data show 240,000 or so clones, approximately 85% seen once. Recovered status applied to Cohort 3 donors who had two consecutive negative PCRs. It also applied to those with clearance or with symptom resolution. The sample originates from a study of blood T cell repertoires in COVID-19. Study-wide background: Sources were T cells, B-cell-depleted T cells, or PBMCs; the material itself was cDNA or gDNA.

The sample taken for sequencing was PBMCs or T cells enriched from blood (not recorded which). This TCR derives from a woman between 50 and 59 years old who had recovered from COVID-19. V usage is TRBV28 and J usage is TRBJ1-2; 11 bases align to TRBD1. The CDR3 is CASSLSSTGTGGNYGYTF. As DNA, the CDR3 is TGTGCCAGCAGTTTATCTTCTACCGGGACAGGGGGTAACTATGGCTACACCTTC.